This TCR beta chain was captured by sequencing in a study of shared clonotypes between healthy human individuals. Study-level findings and limits: The study sampled only blood, and tissue repertoires likely differ.

Concerning this clone: As yet, its antigen is unknown.

Method: immunoSEQ multiplex PCR; TCRdb's copy keeps in-frame clones and lacks some. The sample carries roughly 500,000 clones, roughly 77% recorded once. Sample: PBMCs. This TCR was recovered from a woman aged 40 to 50 in good health. Some clones in this sample may be carry-over from other donors' samples.

In DNA form, the CDR3 reads TGTGCCACCAGCAGGGGACTAGACTACAATGAGCAGTTCTTC. Translation gives CATSRGLDYNEQFF. The chain has TRBV15 and TRBJ2-1, with 8 bases matching TRBD2. The trim removed 3 bases at V and 3 bases at J, leaving 1 base unmatched. The CDR3 consists of 14 residues. Per the germline V gene, CDR1 is LNHNV and CDR2 is YYDKDF (reference sequence). The variable domain in full, completed from reference TRBV15 and TRBJ2-1, reads DAMVIQNPRYQVTQFGKPVTLSCSQTLNHNVMYWYQQKSSQAPKLLFHYYDKDFNNEADTPDNFQSRRPNTSFCFLDIRSPGLGDTAMYLCATSRGLDYNEQFFGPGTRLTVL.